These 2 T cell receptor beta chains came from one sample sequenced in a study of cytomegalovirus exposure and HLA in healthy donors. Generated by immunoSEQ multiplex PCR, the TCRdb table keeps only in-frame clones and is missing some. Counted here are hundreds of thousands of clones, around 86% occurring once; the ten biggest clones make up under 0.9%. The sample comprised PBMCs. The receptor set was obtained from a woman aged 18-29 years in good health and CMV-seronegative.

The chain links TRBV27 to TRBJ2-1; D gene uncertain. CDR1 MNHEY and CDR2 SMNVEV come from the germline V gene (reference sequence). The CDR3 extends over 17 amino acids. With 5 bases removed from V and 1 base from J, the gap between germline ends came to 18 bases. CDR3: CASSPTSYYPSYNEQFF. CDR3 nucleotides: TGTGCCAGCAGTCCCACCTCGTACTACCCATCCTACAATGAGCAGTTCTTC.

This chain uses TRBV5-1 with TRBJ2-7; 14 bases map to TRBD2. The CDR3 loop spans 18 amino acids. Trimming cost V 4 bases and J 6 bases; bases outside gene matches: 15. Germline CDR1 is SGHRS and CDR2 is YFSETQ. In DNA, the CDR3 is TGCGCCAGCAGCGCGGGACTAGCGGGAGATCCCCAAGACGCCGAGCAGTACTTC. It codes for CASSAGLAGDPQDAEQYF. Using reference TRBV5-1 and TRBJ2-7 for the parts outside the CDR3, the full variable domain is KAGVTQTPRYLIKTRGQQVTLSCSPISGHRSVSWYQQTPGQGLQFLFEYFSETQRNKGNFPGRFSGRQFSNSRSEMNVSTLELGDSALYLCASSAGLAGDPQDAEQYFGPGTRLTVT.